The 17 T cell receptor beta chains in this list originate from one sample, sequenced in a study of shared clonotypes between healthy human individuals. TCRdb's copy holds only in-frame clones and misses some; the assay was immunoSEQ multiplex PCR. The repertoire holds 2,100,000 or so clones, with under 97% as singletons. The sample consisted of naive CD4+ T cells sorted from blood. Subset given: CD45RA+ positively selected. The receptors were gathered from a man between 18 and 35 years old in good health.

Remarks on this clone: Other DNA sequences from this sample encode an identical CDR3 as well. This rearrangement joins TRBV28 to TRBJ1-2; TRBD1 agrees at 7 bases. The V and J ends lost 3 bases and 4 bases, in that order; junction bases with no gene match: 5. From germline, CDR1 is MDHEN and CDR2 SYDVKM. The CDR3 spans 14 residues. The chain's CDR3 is CASSLPGQIYGYTF. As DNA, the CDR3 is TGTGCCAGCAGTTTGCCGGGACAGATCTATGGCTACACCTTC.

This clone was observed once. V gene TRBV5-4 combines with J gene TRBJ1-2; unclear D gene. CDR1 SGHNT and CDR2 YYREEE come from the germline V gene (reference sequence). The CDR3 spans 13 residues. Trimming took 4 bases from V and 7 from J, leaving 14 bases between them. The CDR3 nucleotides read TGTGCCAGCAGCCGAAAGGGATCGGGTGGCTACACCTTC. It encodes CASSRKGSGGYTF.

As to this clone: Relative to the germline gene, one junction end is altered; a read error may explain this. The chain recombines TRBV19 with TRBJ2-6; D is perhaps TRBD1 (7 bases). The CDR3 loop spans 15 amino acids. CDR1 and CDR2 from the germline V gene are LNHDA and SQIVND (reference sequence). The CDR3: CASTRGTVGANVLTF. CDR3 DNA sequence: TGTGCTAGTACCCGCGGGACAGTTGGGGCCAACGTCCTGACTTTC.

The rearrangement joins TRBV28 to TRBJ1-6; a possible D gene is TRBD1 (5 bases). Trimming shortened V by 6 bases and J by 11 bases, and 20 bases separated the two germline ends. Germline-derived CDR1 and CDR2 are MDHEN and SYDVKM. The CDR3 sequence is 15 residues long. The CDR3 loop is CASSDQGQDRPPLHF. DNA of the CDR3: TGTGCCAGCAGCGACCAGGGCCAGGATCGGCCACCCCTCCACTTT. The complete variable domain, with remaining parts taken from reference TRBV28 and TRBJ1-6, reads DVKVTQSSRYLVKRTGEKVFLECVQDMDHENMFWYRQDPGLGLRLIYFSYDVKMKEKGDIPEGYSVSREKKERFSLILESASTNQTSMYLCASSDQGQDRPPLHFGNGTRLTVT.

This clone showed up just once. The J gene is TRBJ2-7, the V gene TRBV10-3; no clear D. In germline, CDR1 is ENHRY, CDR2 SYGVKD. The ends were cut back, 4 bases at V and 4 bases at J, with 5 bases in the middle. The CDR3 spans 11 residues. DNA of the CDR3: TGTGCCATCAGTGGGAAGTACGAGCAGTACTTC. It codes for CAISGKYEQYF.

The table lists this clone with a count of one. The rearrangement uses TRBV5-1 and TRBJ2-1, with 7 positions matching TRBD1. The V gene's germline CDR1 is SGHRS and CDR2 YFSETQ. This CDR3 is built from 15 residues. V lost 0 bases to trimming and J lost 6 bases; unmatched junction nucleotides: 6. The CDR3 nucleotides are TGCGCCAGCAGCTTGGAGGGGGCCCCCTTCAATGAGCAGTTCTTC. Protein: CASSLEGAPFNEQFF.

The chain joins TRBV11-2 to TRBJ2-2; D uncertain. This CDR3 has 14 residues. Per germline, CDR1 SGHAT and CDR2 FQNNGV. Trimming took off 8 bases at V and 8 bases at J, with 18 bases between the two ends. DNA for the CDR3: TGTGCCAGCGGTGACTCCCGCAGGCCGGGGGAGCTGTTTTTT. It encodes CASGDSRRPGELFF.

The CDR3 nucleotides read TGTGCCAGCAGCCAAGATCCGGGACGTCTTAGCGGGCAGCCCCAGCATTTT. Amino acids: CASSQDPGRLSGQPQHF. J is TRBJ1-5 and V is TRBV4-2; maybe TRBD1 (5 bases). V gave up 0 bases and J gave up 7 bases, with 19 bases separating them. CDR1 is LGHNA, CDR2 YNFKEQ, per germline. The CDR3 sequence is 17 residues long.

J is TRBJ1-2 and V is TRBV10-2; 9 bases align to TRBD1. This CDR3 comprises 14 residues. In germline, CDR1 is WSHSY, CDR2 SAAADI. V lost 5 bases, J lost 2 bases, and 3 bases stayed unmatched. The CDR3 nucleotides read TGCGCCAGCAGTTGGACAGGGGAGAACTATGGCTACACCTTC. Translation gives CASSWTGENYGYTF.

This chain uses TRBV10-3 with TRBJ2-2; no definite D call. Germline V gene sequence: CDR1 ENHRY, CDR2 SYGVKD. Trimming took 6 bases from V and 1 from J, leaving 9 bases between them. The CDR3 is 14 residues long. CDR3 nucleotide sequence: TGTGCCATCAGGGCGGAAAAGAACACCGGGGAGCTGTTTTTT. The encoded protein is CAIRAEKNTGELFF.

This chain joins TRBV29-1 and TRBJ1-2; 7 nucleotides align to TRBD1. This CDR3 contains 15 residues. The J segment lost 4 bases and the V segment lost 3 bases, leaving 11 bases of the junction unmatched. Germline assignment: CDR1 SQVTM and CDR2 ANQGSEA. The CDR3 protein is CSVDSLTGYSYGYTF. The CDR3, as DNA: TGCAGCGTTGACAGTTTGACAGGGTACAGCTATGGCTACACCTTC.

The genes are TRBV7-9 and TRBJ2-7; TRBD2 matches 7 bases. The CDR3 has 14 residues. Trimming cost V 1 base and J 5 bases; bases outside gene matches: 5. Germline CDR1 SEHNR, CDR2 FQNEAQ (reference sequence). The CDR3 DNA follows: TGTGCCAGCAGCTTAGAGGGGCTAGCGGACGAGCAGTACTTC. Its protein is CASSLEGLADEQYF.

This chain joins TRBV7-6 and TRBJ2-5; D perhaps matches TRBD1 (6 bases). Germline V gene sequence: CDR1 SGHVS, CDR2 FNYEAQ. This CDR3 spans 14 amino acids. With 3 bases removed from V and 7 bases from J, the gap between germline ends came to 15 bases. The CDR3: CASSLPRGIGTQYF. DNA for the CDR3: TGTGCCAGCAGCTTGCCCAGGGGCATCGGGACCCAGTACTTC.

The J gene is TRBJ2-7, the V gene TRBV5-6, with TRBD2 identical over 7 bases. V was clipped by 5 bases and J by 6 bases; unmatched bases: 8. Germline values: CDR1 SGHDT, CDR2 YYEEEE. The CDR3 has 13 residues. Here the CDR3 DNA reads TGTGCCAGCAGGCTGGGAGGGGTGAGCGAGCAGTACTTC. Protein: CASRLGGVSEQYF.

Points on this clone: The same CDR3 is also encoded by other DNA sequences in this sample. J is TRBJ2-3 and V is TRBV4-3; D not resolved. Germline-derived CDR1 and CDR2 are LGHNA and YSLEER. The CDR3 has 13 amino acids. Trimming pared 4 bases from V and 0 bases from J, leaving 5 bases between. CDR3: CASSPTSTDTQYF. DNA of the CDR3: TGCGCCAGCAGCCCGACTAGCACAGATACGCAGTATTTT.

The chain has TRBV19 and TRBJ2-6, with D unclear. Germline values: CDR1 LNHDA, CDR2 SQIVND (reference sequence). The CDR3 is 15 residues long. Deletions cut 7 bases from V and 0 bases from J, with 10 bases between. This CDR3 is CASTRRDSGANVLTF. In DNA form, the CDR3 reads TGTGCCAGTACCCGAAGGGACTCTGGGGCCAACGTCCTGACTTTC.

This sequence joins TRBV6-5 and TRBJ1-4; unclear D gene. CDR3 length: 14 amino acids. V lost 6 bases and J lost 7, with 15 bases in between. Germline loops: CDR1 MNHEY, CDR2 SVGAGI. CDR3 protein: CASSLGLLGEKLFF. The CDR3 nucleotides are TGTGCCAGCAGCTTGGGTCTGCTCGGTGAAAAACTGTTTTTT.